Listed below are T cell receptor beta chains from one sample, sequenced in a study of spatial heterogeneity in lung cancer. Via MiXCR, TCRdb re-called the 5' RACE reads, giving one row per CDR3 protein. The sample shows approximately 11,000 distinct CDR3 sequences, approximately 7.2% of them seen only once. This specimen was lung tumor tissue, taken at surgery. The receptors here all came from a female donor with early-stage non-small cell lung cancer. CDR3s include the opening cysteine and the closing phenylalanine or tryptophan. D genes are given only for firm matches. Clone size appears in some rows only: once, few, many, or a class for an expanded clone.

j_call: TRBJ1-6
v_call: TRBV5-1
clone_size: many
d_call: NA
cdr3_aa: CASSLGQSGPLHF
cdr3_nt: TGCGCCAGCAGCTTGGGACAGTCTGGTCCCCTCCACTTT

j_call: TRBJ2-5
v_call: TRBV20-1
clone_size: NA
d_call: NA
cdr3_aa: CSASEVPETQYF
cdr3_nt: TGCAGTGCTAGTGAAGTCCCAGAGACCCAGTACTTC

j_call: TRBJ2-3
v_call: TRBV5-6
clone_size: many
d_call: NA
cdr3_aa: CASSFNGGWADTQYF
cdr3_nt: TGTGCCAGCAGCTTTAATGGGGGCTGGGCAGATACGCAGTATTTT

j_call: TRBJ2-1
v_call: TRBV5-1
clone_size: many
d_call: TRBD1
cdr3_aa: CASSAVLGTGSNEQFF
cdr3_nt: TGCGCCAGCAGCGCCGTCCTCGGGACAGGGAGCAATGAGCAGTTCTTC

j_call: TRBJ2-5
v_call: TRBV14
clone_size: many
d_call: NA
cdr3_aa: CASSQGQPQYF
cdr3_nt: TGTGCCAGCAGCCAAGGGCAGCCCCAGTACTTC

j_call: TRBJ2-1
v_call: TRBV5-1
clone_size: many
d_call: NA
cdr3_aa: CASSPEDQYNEQFF
cdr3_nt: TGCGCCAGCAGCCCCGAGGACCAGTACAATGAGCAGTTCTTC

j_call: TRBJ2-7
v_call: TRBV18
clone_size: many
d_call: TRBD1
cdr3_aa: CASSPTRLDRGLEQYF
cdr3_nt: TGTGCCAGCTCACCTACTAGATTGGACAGGGGGCTAGAGCAGTACTTC

j_call: TRBJ1-1
v_call: TRBV20-1
clone_size: many
d_call: NA
cdr3_aa: CSASDQTEAFF
cdr3_nt: TGCAGTGCTAGTGACCAAACTGAAGCTTTCTTT

j_call: TRBJ2-1
v_call: TRBV20-1
clone_size: medium-sized
d_call: TRBD2
cdr3_aa: CSARDRLAGEQFF
cdr3_nt: TGCAGTGCTAGAGACCGACTAGCTGGTGAGCAGTTCTTC

j_call: TRBJ2-3
v_call: TRBV7-2
clone_size: many
d_call: TRBD2
cdr3_aa: CASSPGGVPDTQYF
cdr3_nt: TGTGCCAGCAGTCCGGGGGGGGTGCCAGATACGCAGTATTTT

j_call: TRBJ2-3
v_call: TRBV5-6
clone_size: many
d_call: NA
cdr3_aa: CASRWGATDTQYF
cdr3_nt: TGTGCCAGCAGGTGGGGGGCAACAGATACGCAGTATTTT

j_call: TRBJ1-2
v_call: TRBV4-1
clone_size: many
d_call: NA
cdr3_aa: CASSQDRGARGYGYTF
cdr3_nt: TGCGCCAGCAGCCAAGATAGAGGGGCCCGGGGCTATGGCTACACCTTC

j_call: TRBJ1-6
v_call: TRBV18
clone_size: NA
d_call: NA
cdr3_aa: CASSPEGQGSPLHF
cdr3_nt: TGTGCCAGCTCACCCGAGGGCCAGGGTTCACCCCTCCACTTT

j_call: TRBJ2-5
v_call: TRBV7-9
clone_size: many
d_call: NA
cdr3_aa: CASSFPNVETQYF
cdr3_nt: TGTGCCAGCAGCTTCCCTAACGTAGAGACCCAGTACTTC

j_call: TRBJ2-3
v_call: TRBV7-3
clone_size: many
d_call: NA
cdr3_aa: CASSLGLDGDTQYF
cdr3_nt: TGTGCCAGCAGCTTAGGCCTAGATGGAGATACGCAGTATTTT

j_call: TRBJ2-2
v_call: TRBV12-3/TRBV12-4
clone_size: many
d_call: NA
cdr3_aa: CASIGTSYPTGELFF
cdr3_nt: TGTGCCAGCATCGGGACGTCTTACCCCACCGGGGAGCTGTTTTTT

j_call: TRBJ2-3
v_call: TRBV7-2
clone_size: many
d_call: TRBD2
cdr3_aa: CASSLRGSGGSRNTQYF
cdr3_nt: TGTGCCAGCAGCCTCCGGGGGAGCGGGGGGTCGAGAAATACGCAGTATTTT

j_call: TRBJ2-1
v_call: TRBV7-2
clone_size: many
d_call: TRBD2
cdr3_aa: CASSLNRGGRGDEQFF
cdr3_nt: TGTGCCAGCAGCTTAAACCGGGGGGGCCGAGGGGATGAGCAGTTCTTC

j_call: TRBJ1-6
v_call: TRBV5-4
clone_size: many
d_call: NA
cdr3_aa: CASSFGTVDNSPLHF
cdr3_nt: TGTGCCAGCAGCTTTGGGACGGTGGACAATTCACCCCTCCACTTT

j_call: TRBJ2-3
v_call: TRBV7-2
clone_size: many
d_call: NA
cdr3_aa: CASSALFGDTQYF
cdr3_nt: TGTGCCAGCAGCGCGCTATTCGGGGATACGCAGTATTTT

j_call: TRBJ2-5
v_call: TRBV18
clone_size: medium-sized
d_call: NA
cdr3_aa: CASSTGTRRETQYF
cdr3_nt: TGTGCCAGCTCCACCGGTACTAGGCGAGAGACCCAGTACTTC

j_call: TRBJ1-1
v_call: TRBV7-3
clone_size: medium-sized
d_call: NA
cdr3_aa: CASSIGQMNTEAFF
cdr3_nt: TGTGCCAGCAGCATCGGACAGATGAACACTGAAGCTTTCTTT

j_call: TRBJ2-7
v_call: TRBV27
clone_size: NA
d_call: NA
cdr3_aa: CASSRGGNYEQYF
cdr3_nt: TGTGCCAGCAGTAGGGGGGGCAACTACGAGCAGTACTTC

j_call: TRBJ2-6
v_call: TRBV5-6
clone_size: many
d_call: NA
cdr3_aa: CASSLNLGTAGANVLTF
cdr3_nt: TGTGCCAGCAGCTTAAATCTGGGGACCGCTGGGGCCAACGTCCTGACTTTC

j_call: TRBJ1-2
v_call: TRBV5-4
clone_size: NA
d_call: NA
cdr3_aa: CASSFAGGIDYGYTF
cdr3_nt: TGTGCCAGCAGCTTTGCCGGGGGCATCGACTATGGCTACACCTTC

j_call: TRBJ2-7
v_call: TRBV20-1
clone_size: many
d_call: TRBD1
cdr3_aa: CSAHRGQVDREQYF
cdr3_nt: TGCAGTGCCCATAGGGGACAGGTTGATCGCGAGCAGTACTTC

j_call: TRBJ2-1
v_call: TRBV19
clone_size: NA
d_call: TRBD2
cdr3_aa: CASRLVASGGGEQFF
cdr3_nt: TGTGCCAGTAGACTTGTGGCTAGCGGGGGGGGTGAGCAGTTCTTC

j_call: TRBJ2-5
v_call: TRBV12-3/TRBV12-4
clone_size: many
d_call: NA
cdr3_aa: CASSTQGETQYF
cdr3_nt: TGTGCCAGCAGTACGCAGGGGGAGACCCAGTACTTC

j_call: TRBJ2-3
v_call: TRBV5-1
clone_size: many
d_call: TRBD2
cdr3_aa: CASSRVGLAGGDTQYF
cdr3_nt: TGCGCCAGCAGCCGAGTGGGACTAGCGGGGGGAGATACGCAGTATTTT

j_call: TRBJ1-4
v_call: TRBV5-5
clone_size: many
d_call: NA
cdr3_aa: CASSFFETNEKLFF
cdr3_nt: TGTGCCAGCAGCTTCTTCGAGACTAATGAAAAACTGTTTTTT

j_call: TRBJ2-7
v_call: TRBV5-1
clone_size: many
d_call: NA
cdr3_aa: CASSFSQFTYEQYF
cdr3_nt: TGCGCCAGCAGCTTCTCCCAATTCACCTACGAGCAGTACTTC

j_call: TRBJ2-5
v_call: TRBV20-1
clone_size: NA
d_call: NA
cdr3_aa: CSAREPYWETQYF
cdr3_nt: TGCAGTGCTAGAGAGCCGTATTGGGAGACCCAGTACTTC

j_call: TRBJ2-2
v_call: TRBV15
clone_size: many
d_call: TRBD2
cdr3_aa: CATSRENGGTGELFF
cdr3_nt: TGTGCCACCAGCAGAGAAAACGGGGGGACCGGGGAGCTGTTTTTT